This is a list of T cell receptor beta chains from one sample in a study of shared clonotypes between healthy human individuals. The method was immunoSEQ multiplex PCR; TCRdb's version includes in-frame clones alone and lacks a portion of them. The data contain about 1.5 million clones, under 99% of them singletons. The specimen was naive CD4+ T cells sorted from blood. These receptors originate from a man aged 25-45 years in good health. Each CDR3 is given with its conserved first and last residue. Each record gives: D gene, CDR3 length, J gene, clone size, V gene, CDR3 protein, CDR3 DNA. A D gene is named only where the DNA matches it firmly. Not all rows give a size; the values are once, few, many and, for expanded clones, a class.

TRBD1 15 TRBJ2-1 - TRBV28 CASSVRDRGYNEQFF TGTGCCAGCAGTGTCCGGGACAGGGGGTACAATGAGCAGTTCTTC
- 15 TRBJ2-4 - TRBV25-1 CASSLGGIAKNIQYF TGTGCCAGCAGTCTGGGTGGGATAGCCAAAAACATTCAGTACTTC
- 14 TRBJ2-5 - TRBV5-1 CASSRTGGEETQYF TGCGCCAGCAGCCGAACAGGGGGGGAAGAGACCCAGTACTTC
TRBD1 16 TRBJ2-7 - TRBV10-2 CASSESTTGTRYEQYF TGCGCCAGCAGTGAGTCAACGACAGGGACGCGGTACGAGCAGTACTTC
- 13 TRBJ2-5 - TRBV7-2 CASSLGLGETQYF TGTGCCAGCAGCTTAGGATTGGGGGAGACCCAGTACTTC
- 13 TRBJ1-2 - TRBV5-1 CASSAVRGYGYTF TGCGCCAGCAGCGCCGTTAGGGGCTATGGCTACACCTTC
- 14 TRBJ2-7 - TRBV5-1 CASSLGAGIYEQYF TGCGCCAGCAGCCTCGGGGCGGGAATCTACGAGCAGTACTTC
- 11 TRBJ2-5 - TRBV6-5 CASRVGETQYF TGTGCCAGCAGGGTTGGGGAGACCCAGTACTTC
- 15 TRBJ2-2 - TRBV7-9 CASSFIQFGTGELFF TGTGCCAGCAGCTTTATCCAGTTTGGCACCGGGGAGCTGTTTTTT
TRBD1 14 TRBJ2-2 - TRBV5-1 CASRDRVSTGELFF TGCGCCAGCAGGGACAGGGTTTCCACCGGGGAGCTGTTTTTT
TRBD2 16 TRBJ2-3 - TRBV5-1 CASSLTTSGGTDTQYF TGCGCCAGCAGCTTGACGACTAGCGGCGGCACAGATACGCAGTATTTT
TRBD1 14 TRBJ1-1 - TRBV2 CASSPDRGLTEAFF TGTGCCAGCAGCCCAGACAGGGGGCTCACTGAAGCTTTCTTT
- 14 TRBJ2-3 - TRBV6-6 CASNSFTITDTQYF TGTGCCAGCAATTCATTCACGATCACAGATACGCAGTATTTT
- 15 TRBJ2-2 - TRBV19 CASRIWKFNTGELFF TGTGCCAGTAGAATTTGGAAGTTCAACACCGGGGAGCTGTTTTTT
- 13 TRBJ2-1 once TRBV14 CASSQDWYNEQFF TGTGCCAGCAGCCAAGATTGGTACAATGAGCAGTTCTTC
TRBD2 15 TRBJ2-3 - TRBV5-1 CASSMGLADTDTQYF TGCGCCAGCAGCATGGGACTAGCGGACACAGATACGCAGTATTTT
- 15 TRBJ1-5 once TRBV6-6 CASRQTGLGNQPQHF TGTGCCAGCAGACAAACAGGGCTTGGCAATCAGCCCCAGCATTTT
TRBD2 16 TRBJ2-2 - TRBV5-1 CASSKLTSPNTGELFF TGCGCCAGCAGCAAACTGACTAGCCCTAACACCGGGGAGCTGTTTTTT
TRBD2 17 TRBJ2-5 - TRBV5-1 CASSLGLAGGPQETQYF TGCGCCAGCAGCTTGGGACTAGCGGGAGGCCCACAAGAGACCCAGTACTTC
- 15 TRBJ2-2 - TRBV7-9 CASSLVDANTGELFF TGTGCCAGCAGCTTGGTCGATGCGAACACCGGGGAGCTGTTTTTT
- 13 TRBJ2-1 - TRBV2 CASSFSFLNEQFF TGTGCCTCATCTTTTTCGTTCTTGAATGAGCAGTTCTTC
TRBD1 18 TRBJ2-6 - TRBV28 CASSLYRGESTGANVLTF TGTGCCAGCAGTTTATACAGGGGAGAAAGCACTGGGGCCAACGTCCTGACTTTC
TRBD1 18 TRBJ1-3 - TRBV15 CATSKLGQGRVSGNTIYF TGTGCCACCAGCAAATTAGGACAGGGTCGGGTCTCTGGAAACACCATATATTTT
- 14 TRBJ1-1 - TRBV6-5 CASSYFPGNTEAFF TGTGCCAGCAGTTACTTTCCCGGGAACACTGAAGCTTTCTTT
- 14 TRBJ1-1 - TRBV10-3 CAISDGKLNTEAFF TGTGCCATCAGTGATGGTAAGCTGAACACTGAAGCTTTCTTT
- 15 TRBJ1-4 - TRBV2 CASSGLQFELRKLFF TGTGCCAGCAGTGGACTTCAATTCGAATTGAGAAAACTGTTTTTT
- 16 TRBJ2-1 - TRBV25-1 CASSTRWRASYNEQFF TGTGCCAGCAGTACGAGGTGGCGGGCATCCTACAATGAGCAGTTCTTC
- 13 TRBJ2-2 once TRBV10-3 CAISARDTGELFF TGTGCCATCAGTGCGAGGGACACCGGGGAGCTGTTTTTT
TRBD2 17 TRBJ2-3 once TRBV25-1 CASSEFSGRSSTDTQYF TGTGCCAGCAGTGAATTTAGCGGGAGGTCGAGCACAGATACGCAGTATTTT
TRBD1 14 TRBJ1-2 - TRBV5-1 CASSQGQGATGYTF TGCGCCAGCAGCCAGGGACAGGGGGCTACGGGCTACACCTTC
TRBD1 15 TRBJ1-4 - TRBV5-1 CASSGDRGPNEKLFF TGCGCCAGCAGTGGAGACAGGGGGCCTAATGAAAAACTGTTTTTT
TRBD1 15 TRBJ2-3 once TRBV5-4 CASSIPGQGTDTQYF TGTGCCAGCAGCATCCCGGGACAGGGGACAGATACGCAGTATTTT
- 13 TRBJ2-2 - TRBV14 CASSQATGWELFF TGTGCCAGCAGCCAAGCCACAGGGTGGGAGCTGTTTTTT
- 16 TRBJ2-1 - TRBV5-1 CASSLLPGLGYNEQFF TGCGCCAGCAGCTTGTTGCCCGGACTTGGCTACAATGAGCAGTTCTTC
- 18 TRBJ2-1 - TRBV11-2 CASSLTPLVAAGNNEQFF TGTGCCAGCAGCTTAACCCCTCTAGTCGCAGCAGGCAACAATGAGCAGTTCTTC
- 18 TRBJ1-3 - TRBV4-1 CASSQADLDRASGNTIYF TGCGCCAGCAGCCAAGCCGACCTTGACCGGGCCTCTGGAAACACCATATATTTT
TRBD2 13 TRBJ2-1 - TRBV30 CAWRAGVMAEQFF TGTGCCTGGAGGGCGGGAGTCATGGCTGAGCAGTTCTTC
- 15 TRBJ1-5 - TRBV28 CASSFGDTPNQPQHF TGTGCCAGCAGTTTCGGGGACACCCCCAATCAGCCCCAGCATTTT
TRBD1 15 TRBJ2-2 - TRBV6-5 CASSPGTGDTGELFF TGTGCCAGCAGCCCCGGGACAGGGGACACCGGGGAGCTGTTTTTT
- 15 TRBJ2-7 - TRBV15 CATSRDLQGPYEQYF TGTGCCACCAGCAGAGATCTACAGGGACCCTACGAGCAGTACTTC
- 14 TRBJ2-3 once TRBV18 CASSPAQATDTQYF TGTGCCAGCTCACCCGCGCAGGCCACAGATACGCAGTATTTT